This TCR beta chain was identified in a study of blood T cell repertoires in COVID-19. V lost 1 base and J 2 bases, leaving 18 bases between the germline ends. The CDR3 spans 18 residues. Per germline, CDR1 SGHTA and CDR2 FQGNSA. The table came from immunoSEQ multiplex PCR; TCRdb's copy has only in-frame clones and leaves some out. The table has about 300,000 clones, approximately 85% seen once; the top ten hold about an eighth. This clone came up once. This receptor was obtained from a human donor in a cohort sampled during active COVID-19. The genes are TRBV7-2 and TRBJ1-3; D unclear. Sequenced material: peripheral blood. Written as DNA, the CDR3 is TGTGCCAGCAGCTTAGGGTCCTCCCGCCAGGTTCCTGGAAACACCATATATTTT. This gives the protein CASSLGSSRQVPGNTIYF.